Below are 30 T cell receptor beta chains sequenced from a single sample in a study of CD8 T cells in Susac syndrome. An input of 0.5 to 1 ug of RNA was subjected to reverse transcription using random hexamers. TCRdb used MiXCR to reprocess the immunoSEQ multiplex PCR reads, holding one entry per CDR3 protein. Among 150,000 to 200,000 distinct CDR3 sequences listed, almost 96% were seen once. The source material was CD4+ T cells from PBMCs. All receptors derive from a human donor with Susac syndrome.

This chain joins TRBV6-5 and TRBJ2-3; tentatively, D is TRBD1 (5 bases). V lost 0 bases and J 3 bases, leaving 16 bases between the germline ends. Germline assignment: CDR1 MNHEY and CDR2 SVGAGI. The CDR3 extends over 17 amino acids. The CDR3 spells CASSYSGILGQTDTQYF. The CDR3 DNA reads TGTGCCAGCAGTTACTCGGGGATTTTGGGGCAGACAGATACGCAGTATTTT.

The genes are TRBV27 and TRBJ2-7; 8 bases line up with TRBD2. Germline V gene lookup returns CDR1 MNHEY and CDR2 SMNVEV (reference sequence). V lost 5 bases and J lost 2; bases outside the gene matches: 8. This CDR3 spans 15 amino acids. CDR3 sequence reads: CASSLQAGAAYEQYF. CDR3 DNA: TGTGCCAGCAGTCTACAAGCGGGGGCCGCCTACGAGCAGTACTTC.

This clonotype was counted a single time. The CDR3 DNA reads TGCGCCAGCAGCCAGGTTCGGGCAGGGGCTGAAGCTTTCTTT. Protein: CASSQVRAGAEAFF. The genes are TRBV4-3 and TRBJ1-1; the D gene is possibly TRBD1 (6 bases). The CDR3 is 14 residues long. The germline V and J ends were trimmed by 3 bases and 6 bases, with 14 bases remaining between them. CDR1 LGHNA and CDR2 YSLEER come from the germline V gene.

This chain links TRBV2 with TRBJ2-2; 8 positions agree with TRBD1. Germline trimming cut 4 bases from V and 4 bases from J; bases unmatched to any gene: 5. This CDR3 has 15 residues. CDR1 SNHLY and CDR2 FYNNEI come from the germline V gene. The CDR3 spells CASSARTGPTGELFF. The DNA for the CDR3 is TGTGCCAGCAGTGCGCGGACAGGGCCCACCGGGGAGCTGTTTTTT.

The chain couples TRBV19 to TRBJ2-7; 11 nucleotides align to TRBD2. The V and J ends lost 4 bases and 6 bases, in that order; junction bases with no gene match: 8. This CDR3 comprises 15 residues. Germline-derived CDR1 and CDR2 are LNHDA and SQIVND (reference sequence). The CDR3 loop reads CASSTPGLAVSEQYF. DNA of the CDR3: TGTGCCAGTAGTACTCCGGGACTAGCGGTGTCCGAGCAGTACTTC.

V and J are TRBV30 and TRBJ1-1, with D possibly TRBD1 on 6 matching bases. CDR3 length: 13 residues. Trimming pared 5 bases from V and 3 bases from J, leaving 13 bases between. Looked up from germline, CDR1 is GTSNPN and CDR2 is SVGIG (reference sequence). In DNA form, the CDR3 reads TGTGCCTGGTTGAGGGGGTTGGACACTGAAGCTTTCTTT. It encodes CAWLRGLDTEAFF.

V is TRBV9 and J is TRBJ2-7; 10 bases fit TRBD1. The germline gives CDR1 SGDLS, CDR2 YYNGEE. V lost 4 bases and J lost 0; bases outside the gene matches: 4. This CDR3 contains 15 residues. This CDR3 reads CASSRGTGVSYEQYF. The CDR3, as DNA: TGTGCCAGCAGCAGAGGGACAGGGGTCTCCTACGAGCAGTACTTC.

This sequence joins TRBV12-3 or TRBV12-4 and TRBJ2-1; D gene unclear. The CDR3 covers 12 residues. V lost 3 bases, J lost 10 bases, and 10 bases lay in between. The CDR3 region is CASSLAFSEQFF. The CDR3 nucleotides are TGTGCCAGCAGTTTGGCCTTCAGCGAGCAGTTCTTC.

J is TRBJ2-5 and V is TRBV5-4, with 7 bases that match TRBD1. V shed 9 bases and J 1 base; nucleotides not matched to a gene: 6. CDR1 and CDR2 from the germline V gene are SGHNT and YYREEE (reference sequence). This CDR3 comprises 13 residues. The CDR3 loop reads CATQGQLQETQYF. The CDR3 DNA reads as TGTGCCACCCAGGGACAGCTCCAAGAGACCCAGTACTTC. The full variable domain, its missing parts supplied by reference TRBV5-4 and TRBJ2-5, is ETGVTQSPTHLIKTRGQQVTLRCSSQSGHNTVSWYQQALGQGPQFIFQYYREEENGRGNFPPRFSGLQFPNYSSELNVNALELDDSALYLCATQGQLQETQYFGPGTRLLVL.

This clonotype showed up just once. The CDR3 reads CSALRDRASGYTF. CDR3 sequence (DNA): TGCAGTGCTCTCCGGGACAGGGCAAGCGGCTACACCTTC. The rearrangement joins TRBV20-1 to TRBJ1-2; 9 nucleotides line up with TRBD1. V lost 5 bases, J lost 8 bases, and 9 bases stayed unmatched. The CDR3 is 13 amino acids. Germline loops: CDR1 DFQATT, CDR2 SNEGSKA (reference sequence).

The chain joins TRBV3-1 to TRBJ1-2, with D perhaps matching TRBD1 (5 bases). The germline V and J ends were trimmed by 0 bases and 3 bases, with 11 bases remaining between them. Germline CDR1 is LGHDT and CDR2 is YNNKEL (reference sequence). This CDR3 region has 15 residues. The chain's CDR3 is CASSQDRRDHYGYTF. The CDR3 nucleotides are TGTGCCAGCAGCCAAGATAGAAGGGACCACTATGGCTACACCTTC.

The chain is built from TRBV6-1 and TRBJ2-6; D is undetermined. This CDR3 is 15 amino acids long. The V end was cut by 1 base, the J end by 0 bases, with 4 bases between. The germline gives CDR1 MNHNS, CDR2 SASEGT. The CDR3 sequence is CASSEGISGANVLTF. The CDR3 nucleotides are TGTGCCAGCAGTGAAGGGATCTCTGGGGCCAACGTCCTGACTTTC.

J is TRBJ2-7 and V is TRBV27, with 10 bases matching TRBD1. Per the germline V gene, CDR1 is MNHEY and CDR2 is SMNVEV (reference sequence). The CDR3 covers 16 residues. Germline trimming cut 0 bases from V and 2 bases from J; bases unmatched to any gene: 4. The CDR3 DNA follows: TGTGCCAGCAGTTTATCAAGAGGGACAGGGGCCTACGAGCAGTACTTC. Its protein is CASSLSRGTGAYEQYF.

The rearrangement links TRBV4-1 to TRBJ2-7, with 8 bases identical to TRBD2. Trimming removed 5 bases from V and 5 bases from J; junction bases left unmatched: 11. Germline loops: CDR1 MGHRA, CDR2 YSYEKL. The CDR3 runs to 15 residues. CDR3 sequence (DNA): TGCGCCAGCAGCTTTTTCTTTAGCGGGGTAGACGAGCAGTACTTC. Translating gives CASSFFFSGVDEQYF.

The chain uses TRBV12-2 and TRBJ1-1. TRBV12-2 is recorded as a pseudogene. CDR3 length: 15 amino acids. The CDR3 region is CASRLLTCGNTEAFF. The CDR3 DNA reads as TGTGCAAGTCGCTTACTAACGTGTGGGAACACTGAAGCTTTCTTT.

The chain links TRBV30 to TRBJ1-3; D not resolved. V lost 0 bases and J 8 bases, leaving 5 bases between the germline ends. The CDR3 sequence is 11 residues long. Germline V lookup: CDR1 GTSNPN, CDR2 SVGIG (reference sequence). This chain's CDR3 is CAWSVSDTIYF. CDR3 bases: TGTGCCTGGAGTGTATCGGACACCATATATTTT.

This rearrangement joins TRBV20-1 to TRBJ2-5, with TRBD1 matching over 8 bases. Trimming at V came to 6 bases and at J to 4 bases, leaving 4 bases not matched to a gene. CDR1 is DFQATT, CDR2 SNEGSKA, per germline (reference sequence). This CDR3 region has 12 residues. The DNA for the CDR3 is TGCAGTGCCCCGACAGGGGCAGAGACCCAGTACTTC. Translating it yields CSAPTGAETQYF.

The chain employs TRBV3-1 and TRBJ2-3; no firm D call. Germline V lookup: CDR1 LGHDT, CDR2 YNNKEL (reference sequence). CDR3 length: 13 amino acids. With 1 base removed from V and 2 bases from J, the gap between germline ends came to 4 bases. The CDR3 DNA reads TGTGCCAGCAGCCAAGTCTCCACAGATACGCAGTATTTT. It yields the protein CASSQVSTDTQYF.

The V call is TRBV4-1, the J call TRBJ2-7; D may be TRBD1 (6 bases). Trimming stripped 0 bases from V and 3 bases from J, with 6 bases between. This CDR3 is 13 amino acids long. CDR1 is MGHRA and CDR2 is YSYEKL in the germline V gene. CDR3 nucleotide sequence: TGCGCCAGCAGCCAAGAACAGGGCTACGAGCAGTACTTC. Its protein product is CASSQEQGYEQYF.

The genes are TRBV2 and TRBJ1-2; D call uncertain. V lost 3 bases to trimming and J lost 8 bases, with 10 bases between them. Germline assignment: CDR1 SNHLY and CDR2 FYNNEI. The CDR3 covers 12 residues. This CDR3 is CASSESTRGYTF. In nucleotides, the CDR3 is TGTGCCAGCAGTGAGAGTACGAGAGGCTACACCTTC.

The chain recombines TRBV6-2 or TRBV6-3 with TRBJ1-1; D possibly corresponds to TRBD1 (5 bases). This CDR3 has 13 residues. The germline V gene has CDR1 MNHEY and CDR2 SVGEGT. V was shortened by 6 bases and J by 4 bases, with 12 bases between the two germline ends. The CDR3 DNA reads TGTGCCAGCAGAGGGGTAACGCGCACTGAAGCTTTCTTT. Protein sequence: CASRGVTRTEAFF.

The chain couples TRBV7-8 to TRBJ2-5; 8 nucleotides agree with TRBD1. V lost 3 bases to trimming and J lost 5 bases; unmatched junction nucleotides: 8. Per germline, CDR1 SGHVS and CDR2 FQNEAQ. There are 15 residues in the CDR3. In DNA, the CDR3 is TGTGCCAGCAGCTTTGCGGACAGGGAAAGTGAGACCCAGTACTTC. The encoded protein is CASSFADRESETQYF.

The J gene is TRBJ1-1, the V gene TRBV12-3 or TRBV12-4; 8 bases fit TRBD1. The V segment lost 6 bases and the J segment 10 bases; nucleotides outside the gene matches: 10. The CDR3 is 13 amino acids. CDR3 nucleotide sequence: TGTGCCAGCAGAGACAGGGGTTATTTCGGAGCTTTCTTT. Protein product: CASRDRGYFGAFF.

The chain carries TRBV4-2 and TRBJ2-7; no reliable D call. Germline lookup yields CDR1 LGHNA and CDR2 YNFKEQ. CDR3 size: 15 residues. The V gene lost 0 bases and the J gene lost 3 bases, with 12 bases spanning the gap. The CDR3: CASSQDLPTDYEQYF. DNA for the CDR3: TGTGCCAGCAGCCAAGATTTACCCACAGACTACGAGCAGTACTTC.

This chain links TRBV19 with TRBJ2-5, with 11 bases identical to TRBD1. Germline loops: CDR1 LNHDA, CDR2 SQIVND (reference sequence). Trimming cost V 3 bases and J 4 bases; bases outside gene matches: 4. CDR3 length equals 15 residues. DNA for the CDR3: TGTGCCAGTAGTATCACCGGGACAGGGGGAGAGACCCAGTACTTC. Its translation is CASSITGTGGETQYF.

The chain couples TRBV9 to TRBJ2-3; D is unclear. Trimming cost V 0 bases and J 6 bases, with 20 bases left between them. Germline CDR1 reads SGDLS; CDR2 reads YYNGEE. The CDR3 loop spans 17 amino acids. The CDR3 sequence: CASSVATHGVTRDTQYF. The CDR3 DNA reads TGTGCCAGCAGCGTAGCTACACACGGCGTTACACGGGATACGCAGTATTTT.

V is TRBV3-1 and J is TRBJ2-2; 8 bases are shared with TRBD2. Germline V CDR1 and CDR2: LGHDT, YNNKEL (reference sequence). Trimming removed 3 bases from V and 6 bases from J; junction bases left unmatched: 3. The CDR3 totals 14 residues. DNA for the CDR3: TGTGCCAGCAGCCACGCGGGGGGTCCCGGGGAGCTGTTTTTT. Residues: CASSHAGGPGELFF.

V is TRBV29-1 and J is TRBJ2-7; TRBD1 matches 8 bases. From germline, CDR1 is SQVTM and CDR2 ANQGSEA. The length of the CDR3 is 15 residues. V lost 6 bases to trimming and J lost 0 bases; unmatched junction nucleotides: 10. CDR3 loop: CSVSSRDRSSYEQYF. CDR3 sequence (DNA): TGCAGCGTGTCCTCCCGGGACAGGAGCTCCTACGAGCAGTACTTC.

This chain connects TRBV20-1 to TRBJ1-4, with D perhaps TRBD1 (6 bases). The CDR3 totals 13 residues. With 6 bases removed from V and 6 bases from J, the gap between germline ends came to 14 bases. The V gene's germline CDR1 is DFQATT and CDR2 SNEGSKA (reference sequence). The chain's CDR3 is CSAVEGGDEKLFF. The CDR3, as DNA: TGCAGTGCCGTCGAGGGGGGTGATGAAAAACTGTTTTTT.

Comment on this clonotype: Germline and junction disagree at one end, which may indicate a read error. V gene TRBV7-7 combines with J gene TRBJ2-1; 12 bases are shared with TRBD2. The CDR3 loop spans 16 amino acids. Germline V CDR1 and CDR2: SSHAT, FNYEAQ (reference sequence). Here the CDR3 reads CASSSLAGGGYNEQFF. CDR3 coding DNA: TGTGCTAGCAGCTCCCTAGCGGGGGGGGGCTACAATGAGCAGTTCTTC.